This T cell receptor (beta chain) was captured in a study of read filtering for tumor transcriptome and immune sequencing. About the research overall: After DNase treatment, RNA was made into whole-transcriptome libraries. IR-seq gave about 3.5 to 10.27 million TCR reads per sample; RNA-seq gave roughly 80 to 1,400.

Molecular barcoded adaptors covering alpha/delta and beta/gamma chains were used on 400 to 450 ng RNA. TCRdb re-called the reads through MiXCR, storing one row per CDR3 protein. The table has about 21,000 distinct CDR3 sequences, approximately 20% seen once. The study, taken as a whole, reports: Even smaller IR-seq throughput identified most shared clonotypes.

This clonotype has a count of ten or more. The antigen is unknown. The CDR3 has 17 residues. Germline V gene lookup returns CDR1 SGDLS and CDR2 YYNGEE. V dropped 3 bases and J dropped 0; count of bases not matched to a gene: 7. The chain carries TRBV9 and TRBJ2-1, with 9 positions matching TRBD1. Sample: a population of CD138-negative cells sorted from bone marrow. This clonotype was sampled from a donor aged 40 or over with multiple myeloma. CDR3 protein: CASSGNRGHSSYNEQFF. The CDR3 DNA reads TGTGCCAGCAGCGGGAACAGGGGGCATAGCTCCTACAATGAGCAGTTCTTC.